Detailed here is one T cell receptor (beta chain). Its antigen is currently unknown. This CDR3 region has 16 residues. Trimming took 4 bases from V and 0 from J; bases not matched to a gene: 7. Germline V gene sequence: CDR1 MNHEY, CDR2 SMNVEV (reference sequence). This specimen belongs to a study of T cell responses to AZD1222 COVID-19 vaccine. TCRdb's table, derived via immunoSEQ multiplex PCR, lists solely in-frame clones and lacks some. The table records approximately 110,000 clones, roughly 87% of them present only once. Notes on the study in general: Spike-wide coverage was observed for vaccine-associated CD4 TCRs, with dominant responses at 160-218 and 743-854. White British donors predominated, females outnumbered males, and clonal diversity was possibly underestimated. Just a handful of AZD1222 recipients tested seropositive at baseline.

This receptor was taken from an adult in good health. The sample in question was peripheral blood, obtained on day 0 of AZD1222 vaccination. The chain joins TRBV27 to TRBJ2-7, with 9 bases aligning to TRBD1. The CDR3 sequence: CASSSPGQGRSYEQYF. Here the CDR3 DNA reads TGTGCCAGCAGTTCCCCGGGACAGGGACGCTCCTACGAGCAGTACTTC.